This is a list of T cell receptor beta chains from one sample in a study of cytomegalovirus exposure and HLA in healthy donors. The data were produced by immunoSEQ multiplex PCR, yet TCRdb's version contains in-frame clones alone and is incomplete. The sample includes 80,000 to 130,000 clones, about 79% of them seen just once. The sequenced material came from PBMCs. All receptors come from a woman younger than 30 in good health and CMV-seronegative. Both conserved end residues are part of each CDR3. The order of the fields is V gene, clone size, J gene, D gene, CDR3 DNA, CDR3 protein. The D gene is left open where the match is weak. Size is omitted from some rows. Given values are once, few, many or a class for expanded clones.

V: TRBV28
size: NA
J: TRBJ2-7
D: NA
DNA: TGTGCCAGCAGCACCCCCGGGGGAACCTACGAGCAGTACTTC
CDR3: CASSTPGGTYEQYF

V: TRBV6-4
size: once
J: TRBJ2-5
D: TRBD2
DNA: TGTGCCAGCAGTGACGGCTTAGCGGGGGGGCCCCAGTACTTC
CDR3: CASSDGLAGGPQYF

V: TRBV6-6
size: few
J: TRBJ2-3
D: NA
DNA: TGTGCCAGCAGTGACCCACAGGGTCCAGATACGCAGTATTTT
CDR3: CASSDPQGPDTQYF

V: TRBV18
size: NA
J: TRBJ1-1
D: TRBD1
DNA: TGTGCCAGCTCAGGGGGACAGCCCCCCACTGAAGCTTTCTTT
CDR3: CASSGGQPPTEAFF

V: TRBV9
size: NA
J: TRBJ1-1
D: TRBD1
DNA: TGTGCCAGCAGCGGTCGGACAGGGGGATCATTGGACACTGAAGCTTTCTTT
CDR3: CASSGRTGGSLDTEAFF

V: TRBV7-9
size: NA
J: TRBJ2-7
D: TRBD1
DNA: TGTGCCAGCAGCGAGAGTCCCCCGGGACAGGGTACATACGAGCAGTACTTC
CDR3: CASSESPPGQGTYEQYF

V: TRBV7-9
size: NA
J: TRBJ1-4
D: NA
DNA: TGTGCCAGCAGCCCCAAGGAGGGGAAACTGTTTTTT
CDR3: CASSPKEGKLFF

V: TRBV9
size: NA
J: TRBJ2-1
D: TRBD2
DNA: TGTGCCAGCAGCGCTAGCGGGACAACATACAATGAGCAGTTCTTC
CDR3: CASSASGTTYNEQFF

V: TRBV2
size: NA
J: TRBJ1-5
D: NA
DNA: TGTGCCAGCAGTGACCCTCTAAGTAACAGATATAGCAATCAGCCCCAGCATTTT
CDR3: CASSDPLSNRYSNQPQHF

V: TRBV7-2
size: NA
J: TRBJ2-7
D: TRBD2
DNA: TGTGCCAGCAGCACCGACGGACTAGCGGGGGGGCCGGGTGAAGAGCAGTACTTC
CDR3: CASSTDGLAGGPGEEQYF

V: TRBV4-3
size: NA
J: TRBJ1-1
D: NA
DNA: TGCGCCAGCAGCCAAGGGGGACTAACTGTGAACACTGAAGCTTTCTTT
CDR3: CASSQGGLTVNTEAFF

V: TRBV14
size: NA
J: TRBJ2-7
D: TRBD2
DNA: TGTGCCAGCAGCCAAGTCCCAGGGACTAGCGGCGAGCAGTACTTC
CDR3: CASSQVPGTSGEQYF

V: TRBV7-9
size: NA
J: TRBJ2-1
D: TRBD2
DNA: TGTTCCAGCAGCTTAGGGGCTAGCGGGGCCTACAATGAGCAGTTCTTC
CDR3: CSSSLGASGAYNEQFF

V: TRBV9
size: NA
J: TRBJ1-5
D: NA
DNA: TGTGCCAGCGGAAAAACAGGGTATAGCAATCAGCCCCAGCATTTT
CDR3: CASGKTGYSNQPQHF

V: TRBV6-1
size: NA
J: TRBJ2-1
D: NA
DNA: TGTGCCAGCGTCCTGGCAGGTAAGAACAATGAGCAGTTCTTC
CDR3: CASVLAGKNNEQFF

V: TRBV6-5
size: once
J: TRBJ1-1
D: NA
DNA: TGTGCCAGCAGCTACACTGAAGCTTTCTTT
CDR3: CASSYTEAFF

V: TRBV7-3
size: NA
J: TRBJ1-6
D: TRBD1
DNA: TGTGCCAGCTTGGGTCCGGGACAGGGGCCCTCACCCCTCCACTTT
CDR3: CASLGPGQGPSPLHF

V: TRBV5-4
size: NA
J: TRBJ2-3
D: TRBD1
DNA: TGTGCCAGCAGCTATCCCGGGACAGGGATGTCAGATACGCAGTATTTT
CDR3: CASSYPGTGMSDTQYF

V: TRBV2
size: once
J: TRBJ2-7
D: NA
DNA: TGTGCCAGCAGTGGACTGGGACACCGAAGCTCCTACGAGCAGTACTTC
CDR3: CASSGLGHRSSYEQYF

V: TRBV6-1
size: once
J: TRBJ2-1
D: TRBD1
DNA: TGTGCCAGCAGTGAATCGACAGGGGACTACAATGAGCAGTTCTTC
CDR3: CASSESTGDYNEQFF

V: TRBV28
size: NA
J: TRBJ1-4
D: TRBD1
DNA: TGTGCCAGCAGTTTAATTGACAGGGTTGATGAAAAACTGTTTTTT
CDR3: CASSLIDRVDEKLFF

V: TRBV6-1
size: few
J: TRBJ2-4
D: NA
DNA: TGTGCCAGCAGTGAATGGGGGGGACAGGCAAACATTCAGTACTTC
CDR3: CASSEWGGQANIQYF

V: TRBV30
size: NA
J: TRBJ1-1
D: NA
DNA: TGTGCCTGGAGGGTTTATTTGGGGGGTTTGGTGGATACTGAAGCTTTCTTT
CDR3: CAWRVYLGGLVDTEAFF

V: TRBV11-2
size: NA
J: TRBJ2-7
D: TRBD1
DNA: TGTGCCAGCAGCAAAGGACAGGGATTAACCTACGAGCAGTACTTC
CDR3: CASSKGQGLTYEQYF

V: TRBV7-9
size: once
J: TRBJ1-3
D: TRBD1
DNA: TGTGCCAGCAGCTTTTATGGACAGGTTAGCTCTGGAAACACCATATATTTT
CDR3: CASSFYGQVSSGNTIYF

V: TRBV2
size: NA
J: TRBJ2-3
D: TRBD2
DNA: TGTGCCAGCAGTGGCCGGGAGGGCCGCGGAGATACGCAGTATTTT
CDR3: CASSGREGRGDTQYF

V: TRBV28
size: NA
J: TRBJ2-7
D: NA
DNA: TGTGCCAGCAGTGACCGGGACACATCCTACGAGCAGTACTTC
CDR3: CASSDRDTSYEQYF

V: TRBV19
size: NA
J: TRBJ1-5
D: NA
DNA: TGTGCCAGTAGCCGAGAAGGTGAGGGGGATCAGCCCCAGCATTTT
CDR3: CASSREGEGDQPQHF

V: TRBV7-9
size: NA
J: TRBJ1-4
D: NA
DNA: TGTGCCAGCAGCTTAGTTCGGTCCTGGACTAATGAAAAACTGTTTTTT
CDR3: CASSLVRSWTNEKLFF

V: TRBV27
size: NA
J: TRBJ2-1
D: TRBD2
DNA: TGTGCCAGCAGTTTCGGAAGCGGGGGTTACAATGAGCAGTTCTTC
CDR3: CASSFGSGGYNEQFF

V: TRBV4-1
size: NA
J: TRBJ2-3
D: TRBD1
DNA: TGCGCCAGCAGCCAAGTTTACCCCCCAGGGGGCGACCGCACAGATACGCAGTATTTT
CDR3: CASSQVYPPGGDRTDTQYF

V: TRBV4-1
size: NA
J: TRBJ2-5
D: TRBD1
DNA: TGCGCCAGCAGACAAGGAGGGACAGGGGGTTCAGAGACCCAGTACTTC
CDR3: CASRQGGTGGSETQYF

V: TRBV19
size: NA
J: TRBJ2-7
D: TRBD1
DNA: TGTGCCAGTAGTACCCAGGGGGACTACGAGCAGTACTTC
CDR3: CASSTQGDYEQYF

V: TRBV9
size: NA
J: TRBJ1-3
D: NA
DNA: TGTGCCAGCAGCGTGTCAGGTACCTCTGGAAACACCATATATTTT
CDR3: CASSVSGTSGNTIYF

V: TRBV6-5
size: NA
J: TRBJ1-2
D: TRBD1
DNA: TGTGCCAGCAGGCCCGACAGGGGAGACTATGGCTACACCTTC
CDR3: CASRPDRGDYGYTF

V: TRBV7-4
size: NA
J: TRBJ2-7
D: TRBD2
DNA: TGTGCCAGCAGCTTAAGTGAGAGACTAGCGGGGGACCCGGAGGACGAGCAGTACTTC
CDR3: CASSLSERLAGDPEDEQYF

V: TRBV2
size: NA
J: TRBJ1-5
D: NA
DNA: TGTGCCAGCAGTGGGGCAGGGGCGGTTAATCAGCCCCAGCATTTT
CDR3: CASSGAGAVNQPQHF

V: TRBV2
size: NA
J: TRBJ2-5
D: TRBD1
DNA: TGTGCCAGCAGCCCCGACAGGGCTCGAGAGACCCAGTACTTC
CDR3: CASSPDRARETQYF

V: TRBV30
size: NA
J: TRBJ1-5
D: TRBD1
DNA: TGTGCCTGGAGCGACAGGGAGTCTCAGCCCCAGCATTTT
CDR3: CAWSDRESQPQHF

V: TRBV29-1
size: NA
J: TRBJ2-5
D: NA
DNA: TGCAGCGTTGTCGCGGTGGTTTCGATGACCCAGTACTTC
CDR3: CSVVAVVSMTQYF

V: TRBV6-5
size: NA
J: TRBJ1-5
D: NA
DNA: TGTGCCAGCTCGAAACAACAGGGAATCTATCAGCCCCAGCATTTT
CDR3: CASSKQQGIYQPQHF

V: TRBV30
size: NA
J: TRBJ1-4
D: NA
DNA: TGTGCCTGGTCTTCCTCTCGAAGAGCTAATGAAAAACTGTTTTTT
CDR3: CAWSSSRRANEKLFF

V: TRBV5-5
size: NA
J: TRBJ1-5
D: TRBD1
DNA: TGTGCCAGCAGCTCGACAGGGAGTGGCAATCAGCCCCAGCATTTT
CDR3: CASSSTGSGNQPQHF

V: TRBV19
size: NA
J: TRBJ2-3
D: NA
DNA: TGTGCCAGTCGGGGGGATACGCAGTATTTT
CDR3: CASRGDTQYF

V: TRBV5-1
size: NA
J: TRBJ2-7
D: TRBD2
DNA: TGCGCCAGCAGCGGGGGGGACTATGGATGGGAGCAGTACTTC
CDR3: CASSGGDYGWEQYF

V: TRBV2
size: NA
J: TRBJ2-2
D: TRBD2
DNA: TGTGCCAGCAGTCCACCTAGCGGGACGAACACCGGGGAGCTGTTTTTT
CDR3: CASSPPSGTNTGELFF

V: TRBV20-1
size: once
J: TRBJ2-3
D: NA
DNA: TGCAGTGCTAGAGTCGGTACGCAGTATTTT
CDR3: CSARVGTQYF

V: TRBV13
size: once
J: TRBJ1-1
D: NA
DNA: TGTGCCAGCAGAGATACAGGGCTGTACACTGAAGCTTTCTTT
CDR3: CASRDTGLYTEAFF

V: TRBV7-2
size: NA
J: TRBJ2-5
D: TRBD2
DNA: TGTGCCAGCACCATGGGTTCTAGCGGGAGAGTAGGAGAGACCCAGTACTTC
CDR3: CASTMGSSGRVGETQYF

V: TRBV4-2
size: NA
J: TRBJ2-7
D: NA
DNA: TGTGCCAGCAGCCAAGCGGGTTATGCCTACGAGCAGTACTTC
CDR3: CASSQAGYAYEQYF

V: TRBV7-7
size: NA
J: TRBJ2-2
D: NA
DNA: TGTGCCAGCAGTCTCGTCCCGGCCGGGGAGCTGTTTTTT
CDR3: CASSLVPAGELFF

V: TRBV28
size: NA
J: TRBJ1-2
D: TRBD1
DNA: TGTGCCAGCAGTTGGGTGGACAGGGTGAACGGCTACACCTTC
CDR3: CASSWVDRVNGYTF

V: TRBV7-9
size: NA
J: TRBJ1-2
D: TRBD1
DNA: TGTGCCAGCAGCCCTTGGACAGGGGCTAGCGGCTACACCTTC
CDR3: CASSPWTGASGYTF

V: TRBV7-9
size: NA
J: TRBJ1-2
D: NA
DNA: TGTGCCAGCAGCTTAGGGTCCCAGGATCACTATGGCTACACCTTC
CDR3: CASSLGSQDHYGYTF